The text below deals with one TCR beta chain. Which antigen it targets is not known. Base qualities are missing; no much larger clone stands one base away. This sample was included in a study of control samples from healthy donors and cancer patients (dated by TCRdb to the early 2020s). Library generation was performed with the immunoSEQ multiplex PCR assay. The table comes from immuneACCESS by way of TCRdb, which keeps in-frame sequences with V and J called. Part of the clones is missing from these tables; in studies checked, under half for an unresolved V gene and the rest for unknown reasons. Here the sample has 100,000 to 150,000 clones; 92% occur a single time. The ten largest clones capture 2% to 2.5% of the sample. Sequences were obtained from blood. This sequence originates from a woman between 45 and 65 years old in good health.

The CDR3 protein is CAWSPGLAGTDTQYF. The sequence in DNA is TGTGCCTGGAGTCCGGGACTAGCGGGAACAGATACGCAGTATTTT. In this chain, TRBV30 is recombined with TRBJ2-3; 13 central bases correspond to TRBD2. From V the trimming removes 2 bases and from J it removes 3 bases, while the gene matches leave 2 bases of the junction unaccounted for. Its CDR3 holds 15 amino acids, cysteine through phenylalanine. Of the read, only the CDR3 DNA is kept; its 45 bases are in frame from base 1. The germline V gene (reference sequence) sets CDR1 to GTSNPN and CDR2 to SVGIG.